This T cell receptor (beta chain) is drawn from a study of OX40 agonist ivuxolimab in advanced cancers. Method: immunoSEQ multiplex PCR; TCRdb's copy keeps in-frame clones and lacks some. The data contain approximately 60,000 clones, about 94% of them seen just once; the ten biggest clones take up roughly 18%. In this sample, this clone turned up once. The ends were cut back, 5 bases at V and 9 bases at J, with 8 bases in the middle. There are 11 residues in the CDR3. Per the germline V gene, CDR1 is MDHEN and CDR2 is SYDVKM. Here the sequenced sample was CD4+ or CD8+ T cells sorted from blood, taken in a trial of the OX40 agonist ivuxolimab. V is TRBV28 and J is TRBJ2-1, with no clear D. The source is an adult with an advanced solid tumor such as melanoma, head and neck, liver or kidney cancer. CDR3: CASSVGFEQFF. CDR3 nucleotides: TGTGCCAGCAGTGTGGGGTTTGAGCAGTTCTTC.